This T cell receptor (beta chain) was sequenced for a study of response to subunit inactivated influenza vaccine. In this sample, this clonotype turned up a few times. Its antigen remains unknown. TCRdb called the RT-PCR reads again in MiXCR, with one record for every CDR3 protein. The sample carries over 750,000 distinct CDR3 sequences, 21% recorded once. Trimming took off 2 bases at V and 3 bases at J, with 11 bases between the two ends. This CDR3 contains 15 residues. Per germline, CDR1 MNHEY and CDR2 SVGEGT. Whole-study findings and limits: Authors suggested each seasonal flu vaccination may recruit only limited numbers of new T cells.

The source was PBMCs from blood, collected roughly 5 days after vaccination. The V gene is TRBV6-2 or TRBV6-3, the J gene TRBJ2-1; possibly TRBD2 for D (6 bases). This TCR was sampled from a man over 45 who received an inactivated influenza vaccine. DNA for the CDR3: TGTGCCAGCAGTTACAGCCAGGACTACTACAATGAGCAGTTCTTC. Amino acid sequence: CASSYSQDYYNEQFF.